This section outlines one T cell receptor beta chain sequence together with its context. Its target antigen remains unknown. Base qualities are not at hand, and no much larger clone is one base apart. This entry comes from a study of a mutant IDH1 vaccine in newly diagnosed glioma (dated by TCRdb to the early 2020s). Background for the entire study: Eight vaccinations were administered to patients in weeks 1, 3, 5, 7, 11, 15, 19 and 23, corresponding to visits V03 through V10. In the chemotherapy-containing groups, vaccination started alongside temozolomide cycles, whereas in patients who had radiotherapy alone it started 4-6 weeks after radiotherapy. Of the roughly 31 treated patients, approximately 62% were male and 37.5% were female, and the mean age was roughly 40 years. Prior to enrollment, standard therapy consisting of radiotherapy alone, temozolomide alone, or radiochemotherapy with temozolomide had been administered to patients, with the combination being received by most patients. Peripheral blood was collected at six visits: V03 (baseline), V05, V07, V10, V12 and V13. For exploratory analyses, longitudinal TCRB deep sequencing was carried out in some 25 treated patients wherever samples were available.

Libraries were built with the immunoSEQ multiplex PCR assay. Rearranged TCR beta chain sequences were amplified using the hsTCRB Kit according to the manufacturer's protocol. An Illumina MiSeq was used to sequence the TCRB libraries. The original methods were these. The kit vendor's proprietary platform handled demultiplexing, trimming and gene mapping. Entries here come from immuneACCESS through TCRdb and include only in-frame sequences with V and J called. Some clones fail to appear in such tables; in the studies checked, an unresolved V gene covers under half of the shortfall, and the cause of the remainder is unknown. V and J calls and clone size are given by that table; D and trimming were obtained from the DNA. The sample yields 100,000 to 120,000 clones; 85% to 90% were counted once. 0.55% to 0.7% of the sample goes to the ten largest clones. The intended sense of this specimen's time point label: week 11, during vaccination. Every vaccine dose consisted of 300 ug of a 20-mer mutant IDH1 peptide in Montanide, administered subcutaneously together with topical imiquimod. Newly diagnosed WHO grade 3 or 4 IDH1-mutant astrocytomas showing loss of nuclear ATRX were present in the donors. The samples were drawn from NOA16, a multicentre, single-arm, open-label phase I trial in Germany that tested a mutant IDH1 peptide vaccine in humans for the first time. Genomic DNA for TCRB sequencing was isolated from EDTA blood with the DNeasy Blood and Tissue Kit.

Points the paper makes about the study in general: The authors stated that sample limitations prevented analyses of patient blood samples from being reproduced. Across multiple MHC alleles, vaccine-induced immune responses were seen in 85% to 95% of patients. Pseudoprogression appeared unrelated to alterations in the top peripheral T cell clonotypes detected by TCRB sequencing. Selection of PBMC samples for TCRB deep sequencing was based on availability.

The clonotype comes from a woman in her 50s with glioma. The specimen was PBMCs, collected from a glioma patient whose treatment included an IDH1 peptide vaccine.

CDR3 sequence: CASSPGQDNEQFF. The nucleotides read TGTGCCAGCTCACCCGGACAGGACAATGAGCAGTTCTTC. This receptor chain uses TRBV18 and TRBJ2-1, and 7 bases in between align with TRBD1. CDR1 KGHSH and CDR2 LQKENI are derived from the germline V gene. Germline trimming amounts to 3 bases on V and 5 bases on J, with 1 as the count of junction bases outside the gene matches. From its cysteine to its phenylalanine, the CDR3 spans 13 amino acids. Of all the DNA, just the CDR3 is kept, 39 bases in frame from base 1.